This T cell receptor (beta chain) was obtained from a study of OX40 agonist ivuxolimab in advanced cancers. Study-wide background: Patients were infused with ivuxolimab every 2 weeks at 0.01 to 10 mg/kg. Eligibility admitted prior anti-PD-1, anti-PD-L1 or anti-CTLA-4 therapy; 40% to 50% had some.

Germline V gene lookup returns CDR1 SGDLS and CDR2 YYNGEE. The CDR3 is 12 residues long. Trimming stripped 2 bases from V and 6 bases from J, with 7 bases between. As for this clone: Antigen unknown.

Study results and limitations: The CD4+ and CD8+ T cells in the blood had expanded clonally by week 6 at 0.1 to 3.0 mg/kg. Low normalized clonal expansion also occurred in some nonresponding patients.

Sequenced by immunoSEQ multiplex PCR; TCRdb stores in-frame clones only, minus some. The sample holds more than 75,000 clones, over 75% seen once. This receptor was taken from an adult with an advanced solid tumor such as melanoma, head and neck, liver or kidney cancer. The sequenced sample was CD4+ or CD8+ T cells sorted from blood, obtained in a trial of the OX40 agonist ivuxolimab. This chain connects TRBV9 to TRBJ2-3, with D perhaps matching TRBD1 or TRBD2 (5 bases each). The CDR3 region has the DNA TGTGCCAGCAGCGTCTGGGGGGATACGCAGTATTTT. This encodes CASSVWGDTQYF.